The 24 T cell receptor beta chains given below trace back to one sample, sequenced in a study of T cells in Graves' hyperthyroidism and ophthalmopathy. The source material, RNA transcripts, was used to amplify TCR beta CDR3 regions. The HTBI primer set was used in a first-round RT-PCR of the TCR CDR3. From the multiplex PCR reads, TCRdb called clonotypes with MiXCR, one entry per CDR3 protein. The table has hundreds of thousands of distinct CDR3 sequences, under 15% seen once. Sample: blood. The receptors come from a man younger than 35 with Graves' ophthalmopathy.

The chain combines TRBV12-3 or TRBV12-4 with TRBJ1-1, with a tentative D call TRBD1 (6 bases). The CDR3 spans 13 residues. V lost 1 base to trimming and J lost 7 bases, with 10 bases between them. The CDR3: CASSLGGGIEAFF. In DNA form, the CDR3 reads TGTGCCAGCAGTTTAGGGGGGGGCATTGAAGCTTTCTTT.

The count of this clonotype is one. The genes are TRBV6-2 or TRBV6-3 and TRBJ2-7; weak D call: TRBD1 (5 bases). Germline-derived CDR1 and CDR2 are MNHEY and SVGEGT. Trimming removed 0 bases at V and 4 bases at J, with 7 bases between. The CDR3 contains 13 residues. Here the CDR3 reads CASSYSQEYEQYF. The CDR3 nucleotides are TGTGCCAGCAGTTACTCACAGGAGTACGAGCAGTACTTC.

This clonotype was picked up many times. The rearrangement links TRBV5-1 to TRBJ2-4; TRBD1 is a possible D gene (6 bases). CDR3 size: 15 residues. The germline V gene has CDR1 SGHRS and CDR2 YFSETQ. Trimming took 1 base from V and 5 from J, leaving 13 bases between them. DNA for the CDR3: TGCGCCAGCAGCTTGTCTTCAGGGGCCGAAAACATTCAGTACTTC. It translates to CASSLSSGAENIQYF. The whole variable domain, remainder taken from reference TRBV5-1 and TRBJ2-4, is KAGVTQTPRYLIKTRGQQVTLSCSPISGHRSVSWYQQTPGQGLQFLFEYFSETQRNKGNFPGRFSGRQFSNSRSEMNVSTLELGDSALYLCASSLSSGAENIQYFGAGTRLSVL.

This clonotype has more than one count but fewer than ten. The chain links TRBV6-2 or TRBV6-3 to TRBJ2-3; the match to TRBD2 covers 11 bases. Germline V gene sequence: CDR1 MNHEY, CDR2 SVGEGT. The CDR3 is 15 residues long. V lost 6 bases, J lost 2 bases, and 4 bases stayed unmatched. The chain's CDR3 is CASSHSGGATDTQYF. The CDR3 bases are TGTGCCAGCAGCCATAGCGGGGGGGCCACAGATACGCAGTATTTT.

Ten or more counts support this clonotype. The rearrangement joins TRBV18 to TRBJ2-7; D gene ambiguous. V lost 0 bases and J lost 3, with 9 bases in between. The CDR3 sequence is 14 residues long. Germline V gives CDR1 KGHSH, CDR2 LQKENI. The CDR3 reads CASSPPGNGYEQYF. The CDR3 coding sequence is TGTGCCAGCTCACCACCGGGGAATGGCTACGAGCAGTACTTC.

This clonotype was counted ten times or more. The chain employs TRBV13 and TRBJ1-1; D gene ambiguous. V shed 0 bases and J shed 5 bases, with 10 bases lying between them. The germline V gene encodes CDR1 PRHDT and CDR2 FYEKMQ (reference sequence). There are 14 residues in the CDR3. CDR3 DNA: TGTGCCAGCAGCTTAGGGAGGGTTATAACTGAAGCTTTCTTT. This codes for CASSLGRVITEAFF.

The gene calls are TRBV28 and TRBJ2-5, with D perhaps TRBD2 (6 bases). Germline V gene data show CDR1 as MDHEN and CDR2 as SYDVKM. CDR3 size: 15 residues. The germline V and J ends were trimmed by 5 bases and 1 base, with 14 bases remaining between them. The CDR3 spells CASSEAVGGQETQYF. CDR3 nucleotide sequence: TGTGCCAGCAGTGAGGCGGTGGGGGGCCAAGAGACCCAGTACTTC.

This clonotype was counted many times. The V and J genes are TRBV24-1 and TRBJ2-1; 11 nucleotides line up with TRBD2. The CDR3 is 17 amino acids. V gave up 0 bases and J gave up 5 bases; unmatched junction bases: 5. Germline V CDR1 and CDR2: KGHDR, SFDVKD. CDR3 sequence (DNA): TGTGCCACCAGTGATTTGTCCTTAGCGGGAGGGAACAATGAGCAGTTCTTC. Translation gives CATSDLSLAGGNNEQFF.

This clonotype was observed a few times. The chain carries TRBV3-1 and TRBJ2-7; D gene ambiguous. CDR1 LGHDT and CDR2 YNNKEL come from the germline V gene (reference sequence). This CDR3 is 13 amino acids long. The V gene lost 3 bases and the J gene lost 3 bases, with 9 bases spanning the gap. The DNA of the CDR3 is TGTGCCAGCAGCCACCAACTCGGCTACGAGCAGTACTTC. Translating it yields CASSHQLGYEQYF.

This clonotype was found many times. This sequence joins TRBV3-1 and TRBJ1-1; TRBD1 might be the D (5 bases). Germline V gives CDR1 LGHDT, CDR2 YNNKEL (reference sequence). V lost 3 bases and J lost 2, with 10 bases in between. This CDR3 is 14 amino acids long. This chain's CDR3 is CASSHRGHNTEAFF. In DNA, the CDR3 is TGTGCCAGCAGCCACAGAGGACACAACACTGAAGCTTTCTTT.

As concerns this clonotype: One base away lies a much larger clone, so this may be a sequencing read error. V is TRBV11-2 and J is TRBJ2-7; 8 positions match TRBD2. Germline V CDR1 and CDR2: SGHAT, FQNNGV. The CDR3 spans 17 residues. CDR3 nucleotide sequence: TGTTCCAGCAGCTTAGACGCCCCGCCGGGAGGGCTCGACGAGCAGTACTTC. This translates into CSSSLDAPPGGLDEQYF.

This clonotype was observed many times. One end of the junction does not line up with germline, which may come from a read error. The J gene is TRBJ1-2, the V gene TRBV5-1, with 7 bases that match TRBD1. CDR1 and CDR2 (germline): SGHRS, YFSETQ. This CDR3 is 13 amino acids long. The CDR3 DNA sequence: TGTGCCAGCAGTCCGGGACAGAACTATGGCTACACCTTC. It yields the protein CASSPGQNYGYTF.

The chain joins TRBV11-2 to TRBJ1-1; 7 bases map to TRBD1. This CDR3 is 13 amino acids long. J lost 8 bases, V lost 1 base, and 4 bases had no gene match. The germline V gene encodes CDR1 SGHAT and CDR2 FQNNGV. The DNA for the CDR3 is TGTGCCAGCAGCTTAGGACAGGGACTAGAAGCTTTCTTT. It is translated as CASSLGQGLEAFF.

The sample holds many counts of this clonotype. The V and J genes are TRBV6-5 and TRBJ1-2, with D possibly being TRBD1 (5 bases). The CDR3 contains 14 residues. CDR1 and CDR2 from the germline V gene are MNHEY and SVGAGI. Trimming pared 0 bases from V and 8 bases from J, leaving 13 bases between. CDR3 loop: CASSYSGGDRGYTF. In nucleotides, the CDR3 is TGTGCCAGCAGTTACTCGGGAGGGGATCGCGGCTACACCTTC.

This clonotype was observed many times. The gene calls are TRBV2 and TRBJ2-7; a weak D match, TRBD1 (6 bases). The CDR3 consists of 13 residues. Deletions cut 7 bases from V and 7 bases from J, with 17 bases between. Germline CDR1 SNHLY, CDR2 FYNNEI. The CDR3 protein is CASKSLATGEQYF. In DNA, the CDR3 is TGTGCCAGCAAGAGCCTAGCAACAGGGGAGCAGTACTTC.

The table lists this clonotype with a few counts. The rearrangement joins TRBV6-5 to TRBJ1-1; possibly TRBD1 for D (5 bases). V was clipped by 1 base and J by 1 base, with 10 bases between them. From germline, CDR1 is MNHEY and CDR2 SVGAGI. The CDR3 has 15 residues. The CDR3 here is CASSYYRIANTEAFF. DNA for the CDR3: TGTGCCAGCAGTTACTACAGGATTGCGAACACTGAAGCTTTCTTT.

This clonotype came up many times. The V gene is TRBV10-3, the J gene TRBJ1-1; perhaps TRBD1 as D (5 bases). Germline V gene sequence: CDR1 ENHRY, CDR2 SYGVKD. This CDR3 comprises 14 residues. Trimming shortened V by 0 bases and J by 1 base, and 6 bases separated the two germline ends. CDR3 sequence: CAISESGGNTEAFF. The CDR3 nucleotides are TGTGCCATCAGTGAGTCGGGGGGGAACACTGAAGCTTTCTTT.

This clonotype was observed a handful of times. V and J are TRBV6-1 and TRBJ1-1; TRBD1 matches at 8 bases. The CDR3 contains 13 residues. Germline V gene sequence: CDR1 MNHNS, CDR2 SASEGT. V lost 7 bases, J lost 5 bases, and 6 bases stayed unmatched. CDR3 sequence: CASTLQGGTEAFF. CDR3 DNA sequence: TGTGCCAGCACCCTACAGGGGGGAACTGAAGCTTTCTTT.

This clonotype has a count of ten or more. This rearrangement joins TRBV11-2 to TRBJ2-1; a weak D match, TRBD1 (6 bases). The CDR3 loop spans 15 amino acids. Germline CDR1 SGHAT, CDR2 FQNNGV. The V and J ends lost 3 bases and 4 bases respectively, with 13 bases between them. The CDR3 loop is CASSLGDRQYNEQFF. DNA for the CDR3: TGTGCCAGCAGCTTGGGCGACAGGCAGTACAATGAGCAGTTCTTC.

This CDR3 reads CASSRTGVLPDYGYTF. The CDR3 DNA sequence: TGTGCCAGTTCCCGGACAGGGGTCTTACCTGACTATGGCTACACCTTC. This chain joins TRBV19 and TRBJ1-2, with 9 bases identical to TRBD1. Germline loops: CDR1 LNHDA, CDR2 SQIVND (reference sequence). CDR3 length: 16 residues. V dropped 8 bases and J dropped 3; count of bases not matched to a gene: 13.

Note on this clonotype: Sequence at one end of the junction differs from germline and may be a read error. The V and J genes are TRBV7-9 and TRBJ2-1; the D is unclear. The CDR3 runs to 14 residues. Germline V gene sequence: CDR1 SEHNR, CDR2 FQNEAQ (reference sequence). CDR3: CASSPRRLYNGQFF. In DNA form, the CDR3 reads TGTGCCAGCAGCCCGCGGCGGCTTTACAATGGGCAGTTCTTC.

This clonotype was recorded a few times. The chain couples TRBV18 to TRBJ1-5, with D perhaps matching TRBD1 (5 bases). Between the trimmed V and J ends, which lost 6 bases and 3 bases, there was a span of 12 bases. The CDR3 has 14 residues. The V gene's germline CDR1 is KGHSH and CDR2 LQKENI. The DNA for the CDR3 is TGTGCCAGCTCTGGTGTAGGGGACAATCAGCCCCAGCATTTT. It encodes CASSGVGDNQPQHF.

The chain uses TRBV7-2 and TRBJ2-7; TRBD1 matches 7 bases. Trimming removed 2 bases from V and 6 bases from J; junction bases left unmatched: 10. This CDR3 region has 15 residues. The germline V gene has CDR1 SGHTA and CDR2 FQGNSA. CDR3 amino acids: CASSLIDRDWGEQYF. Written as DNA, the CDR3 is TGTGCCAGCAGCTTAATAGACAGGGATTGGGGCGAGCAGTACTTC.

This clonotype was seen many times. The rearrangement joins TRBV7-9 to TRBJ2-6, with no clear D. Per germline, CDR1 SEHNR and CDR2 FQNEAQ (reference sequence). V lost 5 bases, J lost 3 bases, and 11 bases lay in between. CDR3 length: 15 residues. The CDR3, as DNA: TGTGCCAGCAGCACGCCGAACCGTGGGGCCAACGTCCTGACTTTC. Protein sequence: CASSTPNRGANVLTF.